The 21 T cell receptor beta chains below were found in one sample sequenced in a study of early T cells in non-severe SARS-CoV-2 infection. TCRdb re-derived calls from the 5' RACE reads in MiXCR, one entry per CDR3 protein. The sample lists some 100,000 distinct CDR3 sequences; roughly 14% were seen once. Specimen: whole blood. The source of these receptors is an adult who was a healthcare worker with PCR-confirmed SARS-CoV-2 infection or an uninfected control (not recorded which).

Ten or more counts support this clonotype. The V and J genes are TRBV29-1 and TRBJ1-2; 9 nucleotides match TRBD1. Germline values: CDR1 SQVTM, CDR2 ANQGSEA. Trimming at V came to 6 bases and at J to 2 bases, leaving 4 bases not matched to a gene. The CDR3 runs to 13 residues. The CDR3 region is CSVGTGRNYGYTF. The DNA of the CDR3 is TGCAGCGTCGGGACAGGGAGGAACTATGGCTACACCTTC.

To note about this clonotype: The DNA is omitted, as the CDR3 cannot be located on it reliably, and the CDR3 follows TCRdb's listing. This chain joins TRBV12-3 or TRBV12-4 and TRBJ1-2; no check of the table's D call, TRBD1, against the DNA was made. The CDR3 is 14 amino acids in total, end residues counted. CDR3 region: CASTWGQGIYGFTF.

The chain links TRBV20-1 to TRBJ1-5; maybe TRBD1 (5 bases). With 2 bases removed from V and 5 bases from J, the gap between germline ends came to 10 bases. Germline V gene sequence: CDR1 DFQATT, CDR2 SNEGSKA (reference sequence). CDR3 length: 13 amino acids. CDR3 sequence: CSARPAGYQPQHF. The CDR3 DNA reads TGCAGTGCTAGACCGGCAGGGTATCAGCCCCAGCATTTT.

The chain has TRBV19 and TRBJ1-4; D unclear. The CDR3 covers 16 residues. V gave up 2 bases and J gave up 5 bases, with 15 bases separating them. The V gene's germline CDR1 is LNHDA and CDR2 SQIVND (reference sequence). In DNA form, the CDR3 reads TGTGCCAGTAGTATATCGGGCCGGGTCTACAATGAAAAACTGTTTTTT. Translated: CASSISGRVYNEKLFF.

This chain links TRBV11-2 with TRBJ1-1; D not certain. Germline loops: CDR1 SGHAT, CDR2 FQNNGV. The CDR3 extends over 13 amino acids. V was cut by 3 bases and J by 1 base, with 6 bases left in between. CDR3 nucleotide sequence: TGTGCCAGCAGCTTCTCGGCGAACACTGAAGCTTTCTTT. Encoded protein: CASSFSANTEAFF.

This clonotype was picked up a small number of times. This rearrangement joins TRBV7-2 to TRBJ1-3, with a possible D match to TRBD1 (5 bases). The V end lost 6 bases, the J end lost 8 bases, and 11 bases lay between the germline ends. Germline loops: CDR1 SGHTA, CDR2 FQGNSA. This CDR3 comprises 12 residues. The CDR3 DNA is TGTGCCAGCAGGCCTGCGGGGGACACCATATATTTT. The encoded protein is CASRPAGDTIYF.

The V and J genes are TRBV20-1 and TRBJ1-1; D is unresolved. V dropped 3 bases and J dropped 5 bases, with 13 bases sitting between them. Germline V gives CDR1 DFQATT, CDR2 SNEGSKA (reference sequence). There are 13 residues in the CDR3. CDR3 region: CSASWGIGTEAFF. CDR3 nucleotide sequence: TGCAGTGCTAGTTGGGGAATAGGGACTGAAGCTTTCTTT.

The chain joins TRBV11-2 to TRBJ1-2; TRBD1 is a possible D gene (5 bases). The CDR3 is made up of 14 amino acids. V was pared by 5 bases and J by 3 bases, with 13 bases between. Germline loops: CDR1 SGHAT, CDR2 FQNNGV. Here the CDR3 DNA reads TGTGCCAGCAGCCCTCAGGGAGTTTACTATGGCTACACCTTC. Residues: CASSPQGVYYGYTF.

This clonotype occurred a few times. The J gene is TRBJ2-3, the V gene TRBV20-1; D perhaps matches TRBD2 (6 bases). This CDR3 contains 14 residues. Germline CDR1 and CDR2: DFQATT and SNEGSKA (reference sequence). Trimming removed 3 bases at V and 1 base at J, with 11 bases between. CDR3 DNA sequence: TGCAGTGCTAGGTACTCGGGAGGCACAGATACGCAGTATTTT. Translation gives CSARYSGGTDTQYF.

This clonotype was seen only a few times. V and J are TRBV28 and TRBJ2-1; 9 nucleotides match TRBD1. Germline V gene data show CDR1 as MDHEN and CDR2 as SYDVKM. Germline trimming cut 6 bases from V and 5 bases from J; bases unmatched to any gene: 8. The CDR3 covers 15 residues. CDR3 in amino acids: CASRTTGGENNEQFF. The CDR3 coding sequence is TGTGCCAGCAGGACGACAGGGGGGGAAAACAATGAGCAGTTCTTC.

The V call is TRBV29-1, the J call TRBJ1-5; D uncertain. This CDR3 comprises 12 residues. The V gene lost 7 bases and the J gene lost 9 bases, with 16 bases spanning the gap. From germline, CDR1 is SQVTM and CDR2 ANQGSEA. CDR3 region: CSAGNPQRPQHF. CDR3 bases: TGCAGCGCGGGGAACCCTCAGAGGCCCCAGCATTTT.

The V call is TRBV20-1, the J call TRBJ2-3; 8 bases map to TRBD2. J gave up 5 bases and V 1 base, and 5 bases lay outside the gene matches. This CDR3 is built from 14 residues. Germline V lookup: CDR1 DFQATT, CDR2 SNEGSKA (reference sequence). The CDR3 region is CSARVPAGGDTQYF. The CDR3 DNA reads TGCAGTGCTAGAGTTCCGGCGGGGGGAGATACGCAGTATTTT.

V gene TRBV14 combines with J gene TRBJ2-5; D is possibly TRBD1 (6 bases). Germline V gene sequence: CDR1 SGHDN, CDR2 FVKESK. This CDR3 contains 14 residues. Trimming left V 3 bases short and J 5 bases short, with 13 bases between. The CDR3 coding sequence is TGTGCCAGCAGCCACACCACAGGGATCGAGACCCAGTACTTC. Its protein is CASSHTTGIETQYF.

This clonotype was seen a few times. This chain links TRBV4-1 with TRBJ2-3; 9 bases agree with TRBD2. The CDR3 has 13 amino acids. Germline lookup yields CDR1 MGHRA and CDR2 YSYEKL. Unmatched junction bases numbered 4, after V lost 6 bases and J lost 6 bases. The CDR3: CASRSLAGDTQYF. The CDR3 DNA follows: TGCGCCAGCAGATCCCTAGCGGGGGATACGCAGTATTTT.

The chain uses TRBV3-1 and TRBJ2-1, with 8 bases fitting TRBD1. Germline V CDR1 and CDR2: LGHDT, YNNKEL (reference sequence). The V segment lost 5 bases and the J segment 8 bases; nucleotides outside the gene matches: 5. This CDR3 contains 13 residues. CDR3 sequence (DNA): TGTGCCAGCAGCTATGACAGGGGAGATGAGCAGTTCTTC. This codes for CASSYDRGDEQFF.

This clonotype was counted many times. The rearrangement links TRBV12-3 or TRBV12-4 to TRBJ1-2; D may be TRBD1 (6 bases). The CDR3 is made up of 18 amino acids. V was pared by 0 bases and J by 6 bases, with 23 bases between. CDR3 nucleotides: TGTGCCAGCAGTTTAGCTGGGGGTGGCAGGGGAGGACGAGATGGCTACACCTTC. It codes for CASSLAGGGRGGRDGYTF.

This clonotype was seen ten or more times. This chain connects TRBV5-5 to TRBJ2-3; 7 bases fit TRBD1. This CDR3 has 16 residues. V shed 1 base, J shed 2 bases, and the junction held 7 bases outside the gene matches. Germline V lookup: CDR1 SGHKS, CDR2 YYEKEE (reference sequence). CDR3 in DNA: TGTGCCAGCAGCTTGTTGAGGGGGCGCGACACAGATACGCAGTATTTT. The encoded protein is CASSLLRGRDTDTQYF.

The chain recombines TRBV9 with TRBJ2-3; no clear D. This CDR3 is 15 amino acids long. V shed 1 base and J shed 2 bases, with 11 bases lying between them. The V gene's germline CDR1 is SGDLS and CDR2 YYNGEE. The CDR3 sequence: CASSVTPGLTDTQYF. The CDR3 region has the DNA TGTGCCAGCAGCGTAACTCCCGGGCTCACAGATACGCAGTATTTT. Full variable domain (rest looked up from reference TRBV9 and TRBJ2-3): DSGVTQTPKHLITATGQRVTLRCSPRSGDLSVYWYQQSLDQGLQFLIQYYNGEERAKGNILERFSAQQFPDLHSELNLSSLELGDSALYFCASSVTPGLTDTQYFGPGTRLTVL.

The CDR3 nucleotides read TGTGCCAGCAGTGAATACGGGGGGGCCGACGCAGATACGCAGTATTTT. Translated: CASSEYGGADADTQYF. The chain links TRBV6-1 to TRBJ2-3, with 8 positions matching TRBD2. In germline, CDR1 is MNHNS, CDR2 SASEGT. The CDR3 spans 16 residues. V gave up 2 bases and J gave up 4 bases; unmatched junction bases: 8.

This clonotype was detected only a few times. This chain links TRBV7-2 with TRBJ1-2; possible D gene TRBD1, 6 bases. Germline V gene lookup returns CDR1 SGHTA and CDR2 FQGNSA. The CDR3 loop spans 17 amino acids. V was shortened by 4 bases and J by 4 bases, with 22 bases between the two germline ends. The CDR3 here is CASSSNGASGTIYGYTF. The CDR3, as DNA: TGTGCCAGCAGCTCTAACGGGGCGAGTGGGACAATCTATGGCTACACCTTC.

This chain connects TRBV4-1 to TRBJ1-1, with a weak D call TRBD1 (6 bases). Per the germline V gene, CDR1 is MGHRA and CDR2 is YSYEKL. Trimming pared 1 base from V and 3 bases from J, leaving 21 bases between. The CDR3 is made up of 18 amino acids. CDR3 nucleotide sequence: TGCGCCAGCAGCCAAGGATTTAAGTTCAGGGGATCGGACACTGAAGCTTTCTTT. Its translation is CASSQGFKFRGSDTEAFF.